The T cell receptor (beta chain) under discussion was sequenced for a study of T cell changes during pregnancy in multiple sclerosis. TCRdb keeps only in-frame clones here, not all; method: immunoSEQ multiplex PCR. The data hold fewer than 75,000 clones, with approximately 90% observed a single time. Trimming cost V 4 bases and J 0 bases, with 10 bases left between them. Germline CDR1 reads SGHTA; CDR2 reads FQGNSA. This CDR3 has 14 amino acids. This clonotype was obtained from a female donor in good health, enrolled as a control in a pregnancy study. The gene calls are TRBV7-2 and TRBJ2-7; weak D call: TRBD2 (5 bases). The sample in question was peripheral blood, obtained after pregnancy. The CDR3 bases are TGTGCCAGCAGCTCGGACTCTCGCTCCTACGAGCAGTACTTC. Its translation is CASSSDSRSYEQYF.